A single sample gave rise to the 3 T cell receptor beta chains below, sequenced in a study of beta chain features in type 1 diabetes. Reverse transcribing all isolated RNA meant expressed TCRB transcripts were sequenced. Data came from immunoSEQ multiplex PCR; TCRdb stores just in-frame clones and leaves some out. Of about 250,000 clones in the sample, 13% to 15% were seen once. The sequencing input was naive CD4+ T cells from blood. The receptors were sampled from a woman in her thirties or forties in good health.

This sequence joins TRBV5-4 and TRBJ1-1; D gene unclear. Germline loops: CDR1 SGHNT, CDR2 YYREEE (reference sequence). V lost 2 bases, J lost 4 bases, and 12 bases lay in between. This CDR3 comprises 14 residues. CDR3 bases: TGTGCCAGCAGCTTAACAATGCGGGCCACTGAAGCTTTCTTT. Translating gives CASSLTMRATEAFF.

This clone was seen more than once but under ten times. The chain carries TRBV6-5 and TRBJ2-7, with TRBD1 as a possible D gene (5 bases). The V end was cut by 0 bases, the J end by 7 bases, with 16 bases between. This CDR3 is 15 amino acids long. Germline CDR1 and CDR2: MNHEY and SVGAGI. Written as DNA, the CDR3 is TGTGCCAGCAGTTACTCGATATGGGGCGGTTGGGAGCAGTACTTC. The encoded protein is CASSYSIWGGWEQYF.

This clone occurred a few times. V gene TRBV4-1 combines with J gene TRBJ1-1; TRBD1 matches at 11 bases. The CDR3 totals 18 residues. Losses at the gene ends were 0 bases for V and 0 bases for J; bases not matched to a gene: 6. Germline CDR1 reads MGHRA; CDR2 reads YSYEKL. CDR3 nucleotides: TGCGCCAGCAGCCAAGATCGGACAGGGGGCGCATTGAACACTGAAGCTTTCTTT. Protein product: CASSQDRTGGALNTEAFF.